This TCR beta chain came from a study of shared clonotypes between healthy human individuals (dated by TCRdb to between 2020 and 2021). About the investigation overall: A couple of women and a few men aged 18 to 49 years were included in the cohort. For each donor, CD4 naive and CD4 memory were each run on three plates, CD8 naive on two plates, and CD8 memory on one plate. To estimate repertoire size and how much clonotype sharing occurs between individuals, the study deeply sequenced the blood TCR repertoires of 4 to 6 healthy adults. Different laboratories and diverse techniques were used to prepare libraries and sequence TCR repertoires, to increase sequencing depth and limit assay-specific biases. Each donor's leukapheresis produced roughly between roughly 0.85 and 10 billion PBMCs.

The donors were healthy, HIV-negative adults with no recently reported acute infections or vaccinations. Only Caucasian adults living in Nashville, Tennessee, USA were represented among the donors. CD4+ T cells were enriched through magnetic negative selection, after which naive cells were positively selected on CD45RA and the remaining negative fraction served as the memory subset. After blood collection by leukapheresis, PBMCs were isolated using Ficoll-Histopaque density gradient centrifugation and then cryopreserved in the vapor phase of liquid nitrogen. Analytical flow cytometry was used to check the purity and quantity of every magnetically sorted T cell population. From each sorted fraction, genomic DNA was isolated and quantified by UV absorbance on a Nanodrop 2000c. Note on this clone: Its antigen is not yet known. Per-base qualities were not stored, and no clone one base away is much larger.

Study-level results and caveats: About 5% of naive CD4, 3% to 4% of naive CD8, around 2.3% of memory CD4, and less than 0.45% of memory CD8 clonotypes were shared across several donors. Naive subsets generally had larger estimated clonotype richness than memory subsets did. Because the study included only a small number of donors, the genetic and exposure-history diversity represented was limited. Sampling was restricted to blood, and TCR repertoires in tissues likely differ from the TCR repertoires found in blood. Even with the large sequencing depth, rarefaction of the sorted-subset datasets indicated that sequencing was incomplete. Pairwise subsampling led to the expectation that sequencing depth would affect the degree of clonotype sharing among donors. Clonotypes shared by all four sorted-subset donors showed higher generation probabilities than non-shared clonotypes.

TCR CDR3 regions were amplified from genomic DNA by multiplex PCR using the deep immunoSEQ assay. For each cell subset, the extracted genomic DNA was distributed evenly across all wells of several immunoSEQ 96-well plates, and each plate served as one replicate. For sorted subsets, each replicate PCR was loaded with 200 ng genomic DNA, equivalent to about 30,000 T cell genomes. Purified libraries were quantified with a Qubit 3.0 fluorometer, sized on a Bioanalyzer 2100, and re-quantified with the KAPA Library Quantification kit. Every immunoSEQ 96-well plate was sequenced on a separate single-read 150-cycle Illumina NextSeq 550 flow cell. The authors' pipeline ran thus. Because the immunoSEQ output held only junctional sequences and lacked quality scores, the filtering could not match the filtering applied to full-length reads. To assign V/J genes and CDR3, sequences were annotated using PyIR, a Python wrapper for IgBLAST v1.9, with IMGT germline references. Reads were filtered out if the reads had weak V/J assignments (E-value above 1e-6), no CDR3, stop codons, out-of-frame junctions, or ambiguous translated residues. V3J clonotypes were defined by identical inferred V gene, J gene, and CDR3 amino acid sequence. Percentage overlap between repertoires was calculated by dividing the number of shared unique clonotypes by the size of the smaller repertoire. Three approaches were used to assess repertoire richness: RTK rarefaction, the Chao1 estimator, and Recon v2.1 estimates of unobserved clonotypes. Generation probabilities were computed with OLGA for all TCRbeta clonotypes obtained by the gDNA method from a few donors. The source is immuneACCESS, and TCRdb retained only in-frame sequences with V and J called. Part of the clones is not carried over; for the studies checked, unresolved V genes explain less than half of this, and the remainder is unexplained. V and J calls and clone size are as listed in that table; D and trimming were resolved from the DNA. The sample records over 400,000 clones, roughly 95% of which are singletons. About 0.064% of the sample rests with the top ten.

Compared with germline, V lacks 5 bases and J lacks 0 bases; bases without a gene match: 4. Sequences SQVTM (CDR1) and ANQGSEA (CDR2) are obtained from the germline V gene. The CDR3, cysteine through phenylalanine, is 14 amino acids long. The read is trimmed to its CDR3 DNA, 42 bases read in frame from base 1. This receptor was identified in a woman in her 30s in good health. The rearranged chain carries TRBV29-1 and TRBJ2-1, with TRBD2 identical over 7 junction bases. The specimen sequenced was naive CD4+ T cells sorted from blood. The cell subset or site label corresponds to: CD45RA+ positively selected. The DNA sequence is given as TGCAGCGTTCGGGAGGACACCTCCTACAATGAGCAGTTCTTC. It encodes CSVREDTSYNEQFF.